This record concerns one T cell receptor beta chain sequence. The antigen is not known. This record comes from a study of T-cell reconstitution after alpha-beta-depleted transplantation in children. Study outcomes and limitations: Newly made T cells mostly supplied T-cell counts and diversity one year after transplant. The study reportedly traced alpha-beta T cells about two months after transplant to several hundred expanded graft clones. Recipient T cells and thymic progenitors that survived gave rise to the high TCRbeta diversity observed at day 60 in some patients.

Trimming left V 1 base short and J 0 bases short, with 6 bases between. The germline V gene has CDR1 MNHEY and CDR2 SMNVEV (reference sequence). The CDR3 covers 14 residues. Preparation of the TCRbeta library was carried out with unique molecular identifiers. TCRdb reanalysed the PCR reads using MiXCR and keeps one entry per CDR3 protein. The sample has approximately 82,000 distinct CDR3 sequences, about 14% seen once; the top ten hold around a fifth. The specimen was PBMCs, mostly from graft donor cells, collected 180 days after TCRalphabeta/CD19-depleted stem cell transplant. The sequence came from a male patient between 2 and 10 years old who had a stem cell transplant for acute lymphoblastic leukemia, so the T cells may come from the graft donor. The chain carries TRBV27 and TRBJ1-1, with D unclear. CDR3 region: CASSLFLMNTEAFF. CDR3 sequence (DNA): TGTGCCAGCAGTTTATTCCTGATGAACACTGAAGCTTTCTTT.